This T cell receptor beta chain was documented in a study of cytomegalovirus exposure and HLA in healthy donors. Overall study results and limits: In an earlier analysis, most TCR beta V segments were productive about 87% or about 30% of the time. The dataset shows that most TCR sequences were rare, while some public TCRs occurred in many donors. Per published reports, the classifier diagnosed cytomegalovirus status with high specificity and sensitivity. A later analysis found common viral pathogens apparently linked to several of the most significant clusters.

About this clone: Antigen unknown.

V was trimmed by 6 bases and J by 6 bases, leaving 18 bases between them. Germline V gene lookup returns CDR1 MDHEN and CDR2 SYDVKM. This CDR3 is 14 amino acids long. PCR used 60 Vbeta primers and 13 Jbeta primers. Clones were read by immunoSEQ multiplex PCR, and TCRdb kept only the in-frame ones, dropping some. This sample has under 150,000 clones, with about 78% found just once. This clonotype originated in a human donor in good health. Sequencing was carried out using PBMCs. The rearrangement links TRBV28 to TRBJ2-7, with a tentative D call TRBD1 (6 bases). CDR3 nucleotides: TGTGCCAGCAGCTTAACCTGGGGGCCAGGCGAGCAGTACTTC. Protein: CASSLTWGPGEQYF.